Each of the 12 T cell receptor beta chains below was sequenced from the same sample in a study of T cell clusters in autoimmune cytopenias. TRB was amplified from roughly 0.25 ug of peripheral blood genomic DNA per sample. TRB rearrangements were amplified by touch-down multiplex PCR with mixed TRB-A/B primers. TCRdb reprocessed the multiplex PCR reads and stores each CDR3 protein as one record, lacking DNA. This sample carries around 11,000 distinct CDR3 sequences, with 33% going to the ten biggest clones. These data are also associated with another study on T cell repertoires in aging, cancer and after chemotherapy.

Sequencing was performed on peripheral blood. The receptors were sampled from a human donor in good health.

This clonotype registers medium-sized (0.01 to 0.1%) by frequency. This sequence joins TRBV29-1 and TRBJ2-3; TCRdb selects TRBD1, and the lack of DNA leaves this call unchecked. The germline CDR1 and CDR2 sequences are SQVTM and ANQGSEA. This CDR3 region has 16 residues. The chain's CDR3 is CSARGVQGARTDTQYF.

The chain joins TRBV19 to TRBJ1-5; TCRdb designates TRBD1, a call that cannot be tested without DNA. In germline, CDR1 is LNHDA, CDR2 SQIVND (reference sequence). The CDR3 extends over 13 amino acids. This CDR3 reads CASRTGSNQPQHF.

V usage is TRBV5-6 and J usage is TRBJ1-3. Germline lookup yields CDR1 SGHDT and CDR2 YYEEEE. The CDR3 extends over 14 amino acids. This CDR3 reads CASSLAESGNTIYF.

The rearrangement uses TRBV5-4 and TRBJ2-1; TCRdb's D call of TRBD1 is untestable without DNA. CDR3 length: 16 residues. Per germline, CDR1 SGHNT and CDR2 YYREEE (reference sequence). This chain's CDR3 is CASSTGLLSRDNEQFF.

The chain combines TRBV6-6 with TRBJ1-1. The CDR3 is made up of 11 amino acids. Germline-derived CDR1 and CDR2 are MNHNY and SVGAGI (reference sequence). The CDR3 here is CASSSLEEAFF.

This rearrangement joins TRBV6-2 or TRBV6-3 to TRBJ1-2; TCRdb lists TRBD1, though no DNA is available to test this call. Germline assignment: CDR1 MNHEY and CDR2 SVGEGT. This CDR3 has 15 residues. CDR3 sequence reads: CASRGQGAGNYGYTF.

CDR3 amino acids: CASSLEGSPPHEQYF. The chain uses TRBV19 and TRBJ2-7; TCRdb outputs TRBD1, but without DNA this stays unchecked. The CDR3 covers 15 residues. The germline gives CDR1 LNHDA, CDR2 SQIVND (reference sequence).

This chain links TRBV5-1 with TRBJ2-5; with no DNA, the TCRdb D assignment of TRBD1 cannot be verified. Germline assignment: CDR1 SGHRS and CDR2 YFSETQ. This CDR3 has 17 residues. CDR3: CASSLGPLTGGKETQYF. Variable domain in full (rest from reference TRBV5-1 and TRBJ2-5): KAGVTQTPRYLIKTRGQQVTLSCSPISGHRSVSWYQQTPGQGLQFLFEYFSETQRNKGNFPGRFSGRQFSNSRSEMNVSTLELGDSALYLCASSLGPLTGGKETQYFGPGTRLLVL.

The rearrangement joins TRBV6-5 to TRBJ2-7; TCRdb indicates TRBD2, and absent DNA this call remains unverified. CDR1 and CDR2 from the germline V gene are MNHEY and SVGAGI. The CDR3 totals 16 residues. The CDR3 sequence: CASSFLGAGGRYEQYF.

The V gene is TRBV19, the J gene TRBJ2-3; TCRdb's D call of TRBD1 is untestable without DNA. Germline V gene sequence: CDR1 LNHDA, CDR2 SQIVND (reference sequence). This CDR3 has 12 amino acids. CDR3 residues: CASSYDSHTQYF.

The V gene is TRBV19, the J gene TRBJ2-5; TCRdb names TRBD2, which stays unverified in the absence of DNA. This CDR3 is 14 amino acids long. The V gene's germline CDR1 is LNHDA and CDR2 SQIVND (reference sequence). CDR3 residues: CASSIGPLQETQYF. Using reference TRBV19 and TRBJ2-5 for the parts outside the CDR3, the full variable domain is DGGITQSPKYLFRKEGQNVTLSCEQNLNHDAMYWYRQDPGQGLRLIYYSQIVNDFQKGDIAEGYSVSREKKESFPLTVTSAQKNPTAFYLCASSIGPLQETQYFGPGTRLLVL.

This sequence joins TRBV27 and TRBJ2-3; TCRdb's D call, TRBD2, is unchecked because there is no DNA. The CDR3 length is 17 residues. Germline values: CDR1 MNHEY, CDR2 SMNVEV (reference sequence). CDR3 loop: CASSPTLGPTRTDTQYF.